A single sample gave rise to the 20 T cell receptor beta chains below, sequenced in a study of T-cell reconstitution after alpha-beta-depleted transplantation in children (TCRdb year 2016). The method was PCR. The instrument given in TCRdb is Illumina HiSeq 2500. To normalize quantification of the TCRbeta repertoire, the TCR libraries were built with molecular barcoding that relied on unique molecular identifiers. The public sequencing data were trimmed at Q25 with fastp and processed into clonotypes with MiXCR by TCRdb, which kept only in-frame beta chains. One record per CDR3 amino acid sequence lists the most common genes and DNA. This sample lists some 190,000 distinct CDR3 sequences; around 10% were detected once. The ten most abundant clones make up roughly 13% of the sample. Reading the label with the study, this specimen's treatment or condition is: allogeneic hematopoietic cell transplantation with graft depleted of TCRalphabeta T cells and CD19 B cells.

Sample: PBMCs, taken before TCRalphabeta/CD19-depleted stem cell transplant. Source of these receptors: a boy aged 2-15 years with acute myeloid leukemia, due to receive a stem cell transplant.

J is TRBJ2-5 and V is TRBV5-4; D is unresolved. Trimming pared 0 bases from V and 3 bases from J, leaving 9 bases between. This CDR3 has 14 amino acids. Germline V gene data show CDR1 as SGHNT and CDR2 as YYREEE (reference sequence). The CDR3 DNA is TGTGCCAGCAGCTTGGCCGGCCGAAAAGAGACCCAGTACTTC. Translation gives CASSLAGRKETQYF.

In this sample, this clonotype turned up many times. The CDR3 DNA follows: TGTGCCAGCAGTCCCCTAGACAGGGACGGGAACACTGAAGCTTTCTTT. Amino acids: CASSPLDRDGNTEAFF. The V call is TRBV28, the J call TRBJ1-1; 7 positions match TRBD1. Per the germline V gene, CDR1 is MDHEN and CDR2 is SYDVKM. The CDR3 consists of 16 residues. The V and J ends lost 5 bases and 1 base, in that order; junction bases with no gene match: 10.

This clonotype was counted ten times or more. V usage is TRBV20-1 and J usage is TRBJ1-5, with D perhaps TRBD1 (5 bases). Germline assignment: CDR1 DFQATT and CDR2 SNEGSKA (reference sequence). The CDR3 has 14 amino acids. V shed 3 bases and J shed 4 bases, with 13 bases lying between them. CDR3 loop: CSARSGPSNQPQHF. The CDR3, as DNA: TGCAGTGCTAGGTCAGGGCCGTCTAATCAGCCCCAGCATTTT.

This clonotype was detected ten times or more. V is TRBV20-1 and J is TRBJ2-7; D remains unclear. CDR3 length: 12 amino acids. Germline CDR1 is DFQATT and CDR2 is SNEGSKA (reference sequence). Trimming removed 2 bases at V and 1 base at J, with 6 bases between. CDR3: CSARLQSYEQYF. The CDR3 coding sequence is TGCAGTGCTAGACTACAGTCCTACGAGCAGTACTTC.

This clonotype was observed a few times. The rearrangement joins TRBV15 to TRBJ1-6, with TRBD1 matching 7 bases. This CDR3 spans 14 amino acids. The germline gives CDR1 LNHNV, CDR2 YYDKDF (reference sequence). The ends lost 1 base at V and 10 bases at J; junction bases unmatched: 4. The CDR3 coding sequence is TGTGCCACCAGCAGAGGACAGGGCGGATCACCCCTCCACTTT. It specifies CATSRGQGGSPLHF.

This clonotype was observed at least ten times. The chain carries TRBV28 and TRBJ2-7; TRBD2 might be the D (7 bases). Germline V gene data show CDR1 as MDHEN and CDR2 as SYDVKM. This CDR3 is built from 14 residues. The V gene lost 3 bases and the J gene lost 7 bases, with 16 bases spanning the gap. Written as DNA, the CDR3 is TGTGCCAGCAGTTTCGAAGGGGGACTACGTGAGCAGTACTTC. Encoded protein: CASSFEGGLREQYF. Combining the CDR3 with reference TRBV28 and TRBJ2-7 gives the whole variable domain DVKVTQSSRYLVKRTGEKVFLECVQDMDHENMFWYRQDPGLGLRLIYFSYDVKMKEKGDIPEGYSVSREKKERFSLILESASTNQTSMYLCASSFEGGLREQYFGPGTRLTVT.

This clonotype was seen at least ten times. The V gene is TRBV11-2, the J gene TRBJ2-7, with no clear D. This CDR3 is built from 14 residues. Germline V gene lookup returns CDR1 SGHAT and CDR2 FQNNGV. With 7 bases removed from V and 2 bases from J, the gap between germline ends came to 15 bases. The CDR3 nucleotides are TGTGCCAGCACCGTCCGCCTCACGACCTACGAGCAGTACTTC. Its protein product is CASTVRLTTYEQYF. Using reference TRBV11-2 and TRBJ2-7 for the parts outside the CDR3, the full variable domain is EAGVAQSPRYKIIEKRQSVAFWCNPISGHATLYWYQQILGQGPKLLIQFQNNGVVDDSQLPKDRFSAERLKGVDSTLKIQPAKLEDSAVYLCASTVRLTTYEQYFGPGTRLTVT.

This clonotype was seen at least ten times. The chain employs TRBV11-2 and TRBJ1-2, with 7 bases that match TRBD1. Looked up from germline, CDR1 is SGHAT and CDR2 is FQNNGV. J gave up 8 bases and V 5 bases, and 5 bases lay outside the gene matches. The CDR3 loop spans 12 amino acids. The DNA of the CDR3 is TGTGCCAGCAGCCGACAGGGCCCCGGCTACACCTTC. Translation: CASSRQGPGYTF. The full variable domain, rest sourced from reference TRBV11-2 and TRBJ1-2, is EAGVAQSPRYKIIEKRQSVAFWCNPISGHATLYWYQQILGQGPKLLIQFQNNGVVDDSQLPKDRFSAERLKGVDSTLKIQPAKLEDSAVYLCASSRQGPGYTFGSGTRLTVV.

This clonotype was counted at least ten times. The rearrangement joins TRBV7-2 to TRBJ2-7; TRBD2 agrees at 8 bases. This CDR3 has 15 residues. CDR1 is SGHTA and CDR2 is FQGNSA in the germline V gene. Trimming cost V 0 bases and J 2 bases; bases outside gene matches: 3. CDR3 in amino acids: CASSLAAGGAYEQYV. CDR3 DNA sequence: TGTGCCAGCAGCTTAGCCGCGGGGGGCGCCTACGAGCAGTACGTC.

This clonotype was seen many times. V usage is TRBV28 and J usage is TRBJ1-2; a possible D gene is TRBD1 (6 bases). Trimming pared 5 bases from V and 7 bases from J, leaving 20 bases between. Germline V gene data show CDR1 as MDHEN and CDR2 as SYDVKM. CDR3 length: 15 amino acids. CDR3 protein: CASSTPWGPVSGYTF. CDR3 bases: TGTGCCAGCAGTACCCCGTGGGGGCCCGTTTCTGGCTACACCTTC.

There are many counts of this clonotype. The chain's CDR3 is CASSNQGAQPQHF. For the CDR3, the DNA is TGTGCCAGCAGCAACCAGGGGGCTCAGCCCCAGCATTTT. The rearrangement joins TRBV28 to TRBJ1-5, with 8 bases lining up with TRBD1. J gave up 6 bases and V 6 bases, and 4 bases lay outside the gene matches. From germline, CDR1 is MDHEN and CDR2 SYDVKM. The CDR3 is 13 amino acids.

At least ten counts were recorded for this clonotype. The chain combines TRBV18 with TRBJ1-6; a weak D match, TRBD1 (6 bases). This CDR3 has 16 amino acids. Per the germline V gene, CDR1 is KGHSH and CDR2 is LQKENI. V lost 3 bases to trimming and J lost 6 bases, with 15 bases between them. CDR3 nucleotide sequence: TGTGCCAGCTCACCTTCGTTAACAGGGAGTAATTCACCCCTCCACTTT. It translates to CASSPSLTGSNSPLHF.

This clonotype was counted ten times or more. The CDR3 protein is CSARPGREETQYF. CDR3 in DNA: TGCAGTGCTAGGCCGGGACGAGAGGAGACCCAGTACTTC. The rearrangement links TRBV20-1 to TRBJ2-5; TRBD1 or TRBD2 may be the D gene (5 bases each). CDR1 and CDR2 (germline): DFQATT, SNEGSKA (reference sequence). The CDR3 is 13 residues long. V was shortened by 3 bases and J by 5 bases, with 13 bases between the two germline ends.

This clonotype was seen many times. This sequence joins TRBV3-1 and TRBJ1-2, with TRBD1 matching over 12 bases. The V gene end was trimmed by 6 bases and the J gene end by 4 bases; junction bases not matched to a gene: 18. The CDR3 contains 19 residues. Germline lookup yields CDR1 LGHDT and CDR2 YNNKEL (reference sequence). The CDR3 sequence: CASSPTLGTGGVLPYGYTF. The CDR3 DNA follows: TGTGCCAGCAGTCCAACCCTTGGGACAGGGGGCGTTCTCCCCTATGGCTACACCTTC.

Ten or more counts support this clonotype. This chain joins TRBV20-1 and TRBJ2-1, with D possibly TRBD2 on 6 matching bases. The CDR3 runs 13 residues. In germline, CDR1 is DFQATT, CDR2 SNEGSKA (reference sequence). Trimming removed 3 bases from V and 6 bases from J, with 12 bases in between. In DNA, the CDR3 is TGCAGTGCTAGCGGGGGAGCCTCCAATGAGCAGTTCTTC. Translation gives CSASGGASNEQFF.

This clonotype was counted many times. The chain joins TRBV5-1 to TRBJ2-3; 9 nucleotides match TRBD1. Germline trimming cut 2 bases from V and 1 base from J; bases unmatched to any gene: 5. CDR3 length equals 16 residues. The germline CDR1 and CDR2 sequences are SGHRS and YFSETQ. The CDR3 region is CASSFWTGAGTDTQYF. CDR3 sequence (DNA): TGCGCCAGCAGCTTTTGGACAGGGGCGGGCACAGATACGCAGTATTTT.

At least ten counts were recorded for this clonotype. The chain recombines TRBV10-3 with TRBJ2-1, with a tentative D call TRBD2 (5 bases). V was cut by 7 bases and J by 10 bases, with 11 bases left in between. This CDR3 has 11 amino acids. From germline, CDR1 is ENHRY and CDR2 SYGVKD. The CDR3 loop reads CAINGGLEQFF. In nucleotides, the CDR3 is TGTGCCATCAATGGCGGGCTGGAGCAGTTCTTC.

Notes on this clonotype: Possible read error: a much larger clone is one base away. Since the CDR3 does not end with the conserved phenylalanine or tryptophan, this likely comes from a read error. V is TRBV20-1 and J is TRBJ2-5; the D is unclear. V was shortened by 4 bases and J by 5 bases, with 5 bases between the two germline ends. Germline assignment: CDR1 DFQATT and CDR2 SNEGSKA (reference sequence). There are 10 residues in the CDR3. For the CDR3, the DNA is TGCAGTGCTAATATCGAGACCCAGTACTTA. It codes for CSANIETQYL.

This clonotype was detected many times. The chain has TRBV4-2 and TRBJ1-1; D is possibly TRBD1 (5 bases). The CDR3 is made up of 15 amino acids. Germline-derived CDR1 and CDR2 are LGHNA and YNFKEQ. The germline V and J ends were trimmed by 1 base and 0 bases, with 9 bases remaining between them. Here the CDR3 reads CASSQAEGLNTEAFF. For the CDR3, the DNA is TGTGCCAGCAGCCAAGCGGAGGGGCTGAACACTGAAGCTTTCTTT.

This clonotype showed up many times. The chain recombines TRBV7-2 with TRBJ1-1; D not resolved. The CDR3 totals 15 residues. V dropped 5 bases and J dropped 1 base, with 14 bases sitting between them. Germline V gene sequence: CDR1 SGHTA, CDR2 FQGNSA. CDR3 amino acids: CASSRTTEWNTEAFF. In DNA form, the CDR3 reads TGTGCCAGCAGCCGCACGACGGAATGGAACACTGAAGCTTTCTTT.